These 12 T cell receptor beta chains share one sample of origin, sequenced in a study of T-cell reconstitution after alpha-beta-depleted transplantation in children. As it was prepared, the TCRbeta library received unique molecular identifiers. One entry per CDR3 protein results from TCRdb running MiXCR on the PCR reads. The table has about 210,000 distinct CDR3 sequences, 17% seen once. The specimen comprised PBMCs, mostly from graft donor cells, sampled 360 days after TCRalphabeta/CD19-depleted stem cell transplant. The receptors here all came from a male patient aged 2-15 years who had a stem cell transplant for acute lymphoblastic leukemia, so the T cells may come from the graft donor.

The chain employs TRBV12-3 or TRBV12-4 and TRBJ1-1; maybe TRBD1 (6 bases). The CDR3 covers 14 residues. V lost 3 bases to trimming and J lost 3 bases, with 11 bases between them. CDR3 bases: TGTGCCAGCAGTTTGGGGGGCGGAGACACTGAAGCTTTCTTT. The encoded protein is CASSLGGGDTEAFF.

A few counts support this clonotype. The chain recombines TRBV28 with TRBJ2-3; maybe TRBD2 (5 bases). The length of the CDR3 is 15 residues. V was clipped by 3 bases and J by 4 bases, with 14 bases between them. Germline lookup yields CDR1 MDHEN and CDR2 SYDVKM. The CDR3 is CASSFKDSQSDTQYF. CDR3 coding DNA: TGTGCCAGCAGTTTTAAGGACTCACAATCAGATACGCAGTATTTT.

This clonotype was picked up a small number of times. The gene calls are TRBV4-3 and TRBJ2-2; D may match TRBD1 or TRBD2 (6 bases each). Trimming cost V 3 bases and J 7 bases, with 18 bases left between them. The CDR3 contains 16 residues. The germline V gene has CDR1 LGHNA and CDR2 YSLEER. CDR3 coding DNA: TGCGCCAGCAGCCACCCAAAGGGGGGCAGGGGCGGGGAGCTGTTTTTT. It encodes CASSHPKGGRGGELFF.

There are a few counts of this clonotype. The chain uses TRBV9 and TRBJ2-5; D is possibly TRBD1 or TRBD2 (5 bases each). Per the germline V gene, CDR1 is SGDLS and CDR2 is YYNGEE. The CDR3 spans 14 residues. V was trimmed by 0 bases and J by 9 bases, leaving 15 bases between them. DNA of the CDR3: TGTGCCAGCAGCGTAGGGGACCGCTCGGGACCCCAGTACTTC. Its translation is CASSVGDRSGPQYF.

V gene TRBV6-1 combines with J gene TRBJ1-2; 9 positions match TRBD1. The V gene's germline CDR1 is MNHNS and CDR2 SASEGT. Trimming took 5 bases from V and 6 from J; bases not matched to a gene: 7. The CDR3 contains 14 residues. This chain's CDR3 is CASSIGQGWHGYTF. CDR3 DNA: TGTGCCAGCAGTATCGGACAGGGGTGGCATGGCTACACCTTC.

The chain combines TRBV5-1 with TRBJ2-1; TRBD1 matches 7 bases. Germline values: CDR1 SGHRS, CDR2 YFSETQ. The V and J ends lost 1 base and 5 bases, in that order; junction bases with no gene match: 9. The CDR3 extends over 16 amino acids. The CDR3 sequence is CASSLKFRDSHNEQFF. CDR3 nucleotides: TGCGCCAGCAGCTTGAAATTCCGGGACAGCCACAATGAGCAGTTCTTC.

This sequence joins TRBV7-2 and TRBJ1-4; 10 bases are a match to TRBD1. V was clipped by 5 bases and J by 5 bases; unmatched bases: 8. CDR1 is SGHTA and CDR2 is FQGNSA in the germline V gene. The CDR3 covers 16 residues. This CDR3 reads CASSHKRDRGNEKLFF. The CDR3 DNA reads TGTGCCAGCAGCCACAAAAGGGACAGGGGAAATGAAAAACTGTTTTTT.

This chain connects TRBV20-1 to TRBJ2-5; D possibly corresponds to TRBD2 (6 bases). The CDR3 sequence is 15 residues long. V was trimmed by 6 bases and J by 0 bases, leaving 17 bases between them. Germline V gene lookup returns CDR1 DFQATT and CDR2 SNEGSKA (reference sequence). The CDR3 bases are TGCAGTGCGCAAACCAATAGCGGATACCAAGAGACCCAGTACTTC. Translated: CSAQTNSGYQETQYF.

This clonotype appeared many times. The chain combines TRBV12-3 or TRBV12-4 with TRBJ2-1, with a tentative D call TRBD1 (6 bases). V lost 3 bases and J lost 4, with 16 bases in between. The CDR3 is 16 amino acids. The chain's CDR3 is CASSFQGPPAYNEQFF. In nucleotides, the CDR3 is TGTGCCAGCAGTTTTCAGGGGCCACCGGCATACAATGAGCAGTTCTTC.

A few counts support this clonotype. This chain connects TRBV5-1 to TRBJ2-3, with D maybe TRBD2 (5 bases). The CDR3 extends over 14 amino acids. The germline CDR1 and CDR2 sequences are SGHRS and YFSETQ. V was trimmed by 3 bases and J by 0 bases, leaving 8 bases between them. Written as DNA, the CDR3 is TGCGCCAGCAGCTCCCGGACTAGCACAGATACGCAGTATTTT. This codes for CASSSRTSTDTQYF.

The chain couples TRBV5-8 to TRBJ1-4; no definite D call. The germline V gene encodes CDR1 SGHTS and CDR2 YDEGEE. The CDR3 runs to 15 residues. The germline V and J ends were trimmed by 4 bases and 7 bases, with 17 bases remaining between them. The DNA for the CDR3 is TGTGCCAGCAGCGTAGGCGACACCTGGAGTGAAAAACTGTTTTTT. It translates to CASSVGDTWSEKLFF. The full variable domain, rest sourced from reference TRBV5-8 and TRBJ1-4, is EAGVTQSPTHLIKTRGQQATLRCSPISGHTSVYWYQQALGLGLQFLLWYDEGEERNRGNFPPRFSGRQFPNYSSELNVNALELEDSALYLCASSVGDTWSEKLFFGSGTQLSVL.

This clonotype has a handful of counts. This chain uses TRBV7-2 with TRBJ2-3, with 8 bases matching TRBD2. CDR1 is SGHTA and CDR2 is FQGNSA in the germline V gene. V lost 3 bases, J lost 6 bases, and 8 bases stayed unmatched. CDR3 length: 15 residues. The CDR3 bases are TGTGCCAGCAGCTTCCCGGGACTAGTATCCGATACGCAGTATTTT. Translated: CASSFPGLVSDTQYF.